These 14 T cell receptor beta chains originate from one sample sequenced in a study of Graves' ophthalmopathy and Graves' hyperthyroidism. TCR beta CDR3 amplification used RNA transcripts. HTBI primers were used in a first-round RT-PCR, which preceded a second-round multiplex PCR. TCRdb called the multiplex PCR reads again in MiXCR, with one record for every CDR3 protein. The data show about 660,000 distinct CDR3 sequences, roughly 39% seen once. The sequenced material came from peripheral blood. Receptors originate from an adult man with Graves' ophthalmopathy.

The rearrangement links TRBV7-2 to TRBJ2-3; a weak D match, TRBD2 (6 bases). The CDR3 totals 19 residues. V lost 5 bases, J lost 6 bases, and 30 bases lay in between. Germline V CDR1 and CDR2: SGHTA, FQGNSA. The CDR3 is CASSHPRNIGGPTRDTQYF. The DNA for the CDR3 is TGTGCCAGCAGCCACCCGCGGAATATCGGGGGACCTACGCGCGATACGCAGTATTTT.

A remark on this clonotype: Being one base from a much bigger clone, this may be a read error. The rearrangement links TRBV19 to TRBJ2-7; TRBD1 might be the D (6 bases). Germline CDR1 is LNHDA and CDR2 is SQIVND (reference sequence). This CDR3 is built from 11 residues. The CDR3 sequence: CASSAQGGQCF. DNA of the CDR3: TGTGCCAGTAGTGCACAGGGTGGGCAGTGCTTC.

This clonotype was observed many times. The chain joins TRBV7-8 to TRBJ2-7, with D hard to call. This CDR3 is 13 amino acids long. Trimming took 3 bases from V and 3 from J, leaving 9 bases between them. The germline gives CDR1 SGHVS, CDR2 FQNEAQ. The CDR3 nucleotides are TGTGCCAGCAGCTTTCTTACTCTCTACGAGCAGTACTTC. Protein: CASSFLTLYEQYF.

V usage is TRBV24-1 and J usage is TRBJ1-4; 7 bases are a match to TRBD1. The junction had 12 bases not matched to a gene; V was cut back by 3 bases and J by 6 bases. Germline loops: CDR1 KGHDR, CDR2 SFDVKD. This CDR3 has 17 amino acids. The CDR3, as DNA: TGTGCCACCAGTGATGGTCAACAGGGGACTAAGGATGAAAAACTGTTTTTT. Translation gives CATSDGQQGTKDEKLFF.

The chain joins TRBV27 to TRBJ2-7; D is tentatively TRBD1 or TRBD2 (5 bases each). This CDR3 is built from 12 residues. Germline assignment: CDR1 MNHEY and CDR2 SMNVEV (reference sequence). V was shortened by 0 bases and J by 7 bases, with 7 bases between the two germline ends. The CDR3 bases are TGTGCCAGCAGTTTATCAGGGGAGGAGCAGTACTTC. Its translation is CASSLSGEEQYF.

The J gene is TRBJ2-2, the V gene TRBV12-5; D is undetermined. With 0 bases removed from V and 6 bases from J, the gap between germline ends came to 11 bases. CDR1 is LGHNT, CDR2 FRNRAP, per germline. The CDR3 runs to 15 residues. The CDR3 protein is CASGLVQSPAGELFF. CDR3 coding DNA: TGTGCTAGTGGTTTGGTACAAAGCCCCGCCGGGGAGCTGTTTTTT.

This clonotype was recorded at least ten times. This chain connects TRBV7-9 to TRBJ2-7; no definite D call. Germline V gene sequence: CDR1 SEHNR, CDR2 FQNEAQ (reference sequence). The CDR3 runs to 13 residues. Trimming cost V 3 bases and J 6 bases, with 12 bases left between them. The CDR3 DNA is TGTGCCAGCAGCTTGGCTAGTTTCGGCGAGCAGTACTTC. Its protein product is CASSLASFGEQYF.

Concerning this clonotype: With a much larger clone just one base away, this may be a read error. The chain links TRBV6-5 to TRBJ1-2; 7 positions agree with TRBD1. CDR3 length equals 14 residues. The trim removed 6 bases at V and 7 bases at J, leaving 11 bases unmatched. The germline CDR1 and CDR2 sequences are MNHEY and SVGAGI. The CDR3 spells CASSSPLDRAGYTF. Written as DNA, the CDR3 is TGTGCCAGCAGCTCGCCCCTTGACAGGGCTGGCTACACCTTC.

Remarks on this clonotype: At one end the junction does not follow the germline gene, possibly because of a read error. The J gene is TRBJ1-2, the V gene TRBV5-5, with a weak D call TRBD1 (5 bases). Per the germline V gene, CDR1 is SGHKS and CDR2 is YYEKEE (reference sequence). CDR3 length equals 14 residues. The CDR3 loop is CASSQALPGTPNTF. The CDR3 DNA reads as TGCGCCAGCAGCCAAGCCCTACCCGGGACCCCTAACACCTTC.

This clonotype was observed a handful of times. CDR3 sequence (DNA): TGTGCCAGCAGTTTAGGGACAGGGGGCTTCTATGGCTACACCTTC. Its translation: CASSLGTGGFYGYTF. The chain links TRBV12-3 or TRBV12-4 to TRBJ1-2; 11 bases agree with TRBD1. The CDR3 covers 15 residues. With V trimmed by 1 base and J by 4 bases, 2 bases remained unmatched.

The chain has TRBV6-6 and TRBJ1-4, with no clear D. From germline, CDR1 is MNHNY and CDR2 SVGAGI (reference sequence). The CDR3 length is 14 residues. Trimming shortened V by 1 base and J by 4 bases, and 7 bases separated the two germline ends. This chain's CDR3 is CASSYLGVNEKLFF. The CDR3, as DNA: TGTGCCAGCAGTTACTTGGGTGTTAATGAAAAACTGTTTTTT.

This clonotype showed up many times. This rearrangement joins TRBV15 to TRBJ1-5, with TRBD1 matching 9 bases. The CDR3 has 15 amino acids. Germline CDR1 LNHNV, CDR2 YYDKDF (reference sequence). J gave up 4 bases and V 5 bases, and 6 bases lay outside the gene matches. The CDR3 protein is CATSVGTGSNQPQHF. CDR3 nucleotides: TGTGCCACCAGCGTAGGGACAGGGTCAAATCAGCCCCAGCATTTT.

In this sample, this clonotype turned up a few times. The chain has TRBV4-2 and TRBJ2-2, with TRBD2 matching 9 bases. The CDR3 covers 17 residues. The V and J ends lost 0 bases and 0 bases, in that order; junction bases with no gene match: 2. Germline V CDR1 and CDR2: LGHNA, YNFKEQ. In DNA form, the CDR3 reads TGTGCCAGCAGCCAAGAAACTAGCGGGCCGAACACCGGGGAGCTGTTTTTT. Encoded protein: CASSQETSGPNTGELFF.

Of note for this clonotype: A much larger clone differs by one base, so this may be a read error. This sequence joins TRBV4-3 and TRBJ1-2; TRBD1 matches 7 bases. V lost 2 bases to trimming and J lost 9 bases; unmatched junction nucleotides: 9. Germline V gene data show CDR1 as LGHNA and CDR2 as YSLEER. The CDR3 covers 14 residues. CDR3 sequence: CASSQTGTVFSYTF. The CDR3 DNA reads as TGCGCCAGCAGCCAAACCGGGACAGTATTTAGCTACACCTTC.